The entry that follows covers one T cell receptor beta chain sequence. In germline, CDR1 is MDHEN, CDR2 SYDVKM. The CDR3 loop spans 14 amino acids. Trimming left V 2 bases short and J 5 bases short, with 12 bases between. Method: immunoSEQ multiplex PCR; TCRdb's copy keeps in-frame clones and lacks some. The sample table includes around 190,000 clones. This sample was included in a study of control samples from healthy donors and cancer patients. The TCR comes from a woman aged 25-40 years in good health. Sequenced: blood. The chain employs TRBV28 and TRBJ1-2, with no clear D. The CDR3 loop is CASSLQGLAYGYTF. The CDR3 DNA sequence: TGTGCCAGCAGTTTACAAGGGCTGGCATATGGCTACACCTTC.